Listed below are T cell receptor beta chains from one sample, sequenced in a study of radiotherapy plus CTLA-4 blockade in lung cancer. Assay used: immunoSEQ multiplex PCR; TCRdb lists only in-frame clones, some missing. The table has 60,000 or so clones, over 70% seen once. The sequences come from peripheral blood, collected from a patient treated with radiotherapy plus ipilimumab. These receptors all come from a human donor with non-small cell lung cancer who had a partial response to radiotherapy plus ipilimumab. The CDR3 runs from the conserved cysteine through the conserved F or W. Each record gives: J gene, D gene, clone size, CDR3 length, V gene, CDR3 DNA, CDR3 protein. The D gene is left open where the match is weak. A row's size may be missing; if present it is once, few, many or a size class.

j_call: TRBJ1-2
d_call: TRBD1
clone_size: few
cdr3_length: 15
v_call: TRBV28
cdr3_nt: TGTGCCAGCAGCCTGGACAGGGGTATAGGGTATGGCTACACCTTC
cdr3_aa: CASSLDRGIGYGYTF

j_call: TRBJ1-6
d_call: NA
clone_size: NA
cdr3_length: 16
v_call: TRBV6-1
cdr3_nt: TGTGCCAGCAGTGAACCCACAGGTATTGGTTCTTCACCCCTCCACTTT
cdr3_aa: CASSEPTGIGSSPLHF

j_call: TRBJ1-2
d_call: NA
clone_size: NA
cdr3_length: 14
v_call: TRBV21-1
cdr3_nt: TGTGCCAGCATCGACAGCCCCGGCGCCTATGGCTACACCTTC
cdr3_aa: CASIDSPGAYGYTF

j_call: TRBJ2-3
d_call: NA
clone_size: NA
cdr3_length: 13
v_call: TRBV10-2
cdr3_nt: TGCGCCAGCAGCCAACGCGGGCGGGATACGCAGTATTTT
cdr3_aa: CASSQRGRDTQYF

j_call: TRBJ2-5
d_call: TRBD2
clone_size: once
cdr3_length: 15
v_call: TRBV5-6
cdr3_nt: TGTGCCAGCAGGACTAGCGGGGGGGCTCAAGAGACCCAGTACTTC
cdr3_aa: CASRTSGGAQETQYF

j_call: TRBJ1-1
d_call: NA
clone_size: NA
cdr3_length: 12
v_call: TRBV15
cdr3_nt: TGTGCCACCAGCAGCTTGAGGACTGAAGCTTTCTTT
cdr3_aa: CATSSLRTEAFF

j_call: TRBJ1-1
d_call: NA
clone_size: NA
cdr3_length: 14
v_call: TRBV6-6
cdr3_nt: TGTGCCAGCAGTCCGACAGCGGGGGACACTGAAGCTTTCTTT
cdr3_aa: CASSPTAGDTEAFF

j_call: TRBJ1-1
d_call: NA
clone_size: NA
cdr3_length: 14
v_call: TRBV5-6
cdr3_nt: TGTGCCAGCAGCTTGACAGGCGAGAACACTGAAGCTTTCTTT
cdr3_aa: CASSLTGENTEAFF

j_call: TRBJ2-6
d_call: NA
clone_size: NA
cdr3_length: 17
v_call: TRBV9
cdr3_nt: TGTGCCAGCAGCGTAGGAGGGGCGGGGCACGGGGCCAACGTCCTGACTTTC
cdr3_aa: CASSVGGAGHGANVLTF

j_call: TRBJ2-5
d_call: NA
clone_size: NA
cdr3_length: 15
v_call: TRBV19
cdr3_nt: TGTGCCAGTAGTATGGGGCAGGGGAATGTGGAGACCCAGTACTTC
cdr3_aa: CASSMGQGNVETQYF

j_call: TRBJ1-2
d_call: TRBD1
clone_size: few
cdr3_length: 15
v_call: TRBV9
cdr3_nt: TGTGCCAGCAGCGTAGCGACAGGGAGGAATGATGGCTACACCTTC
cdr3_aa: CASSVATGRNDGYTF

j_call: TRBJ2-7
d_call: NA
clone_size: NA
cdr3_length: 14
v_call: TRBV9
cdr3_nt: TGTGCCAGCAGCGTAGCAGCTCAGCGCTACGAGCAGTACTTC
cdr3_aa: CASSVAAQRYEQYF

j_call: TRBJ1-5
d_call: NA
clone_size: many
cdr3_length: 14
v_call: TRBV7-9
cdr3_nt: TGTGCCAGCAGCTTAGGGGGGGGCAATCAGCCCCAGCATTTT
cdr3_aa: CASSLGGGNQPQHF

j_call: TRBJ2-2
d_call: NA
clone_size: NA
cdr3_length: 14
v_call: TRBV18
cdr3_nt: TGTGCCAGCTCACCCCTAGAGGGGGCCGGGGAGCTGTTTTTT
cdr3_aa: CASSPLEGAGELFF

j_call: TRBJ1-1
d_call: NA
clone_size: NA
cdr3_length: 14
v_call: TRBV5-4
cdr3_nt: TGTGCCAGCAGCCCGGGGGGGAGGAACACTGAAGCTTTCTTT
cdr3_aa: CASSPGGRNTEAFF

j_call: TRBJ2-1
d_call: NA
clone_size: NA
cdr3_length: 13
v_call: TRBV5-1
cdr3_nt: TGCGCCAGCAGCCTGGACGGTAACAATGAGCAGTTCTTC
cdr3_aa: CASSLDGNNEQFF

j_call: TRBJ1-2
d_call: NA
clone_size: NA
cdr3_length: 13
v_call: TRBV6-5
cdr3_nt: TGTGCCAGCAGCCGGCAGGGGAACTATGGCTACACCTTC
cdr3_aa: CASSRQGNYGYTF

j_call: TRBJ2-2
d_call: TRBD1
clone_size: few
cdr3_length: 14
v_call: TRBV6-5
cdr3_nt: TGTGCCAGCCCGGACAGGTTGAACACCGGGGAGCTGTTTTTT
cdr3_aa: CASPDRLNTGELFF

j_call: TRBJ2-3
d_call: TRBD2
clone_size: NA
cdr3_length: 15
v_call: TRBV9
cdr3_nt: TGTGCCAGCAGCGTCGGAGCGGGGGAGACAGATACGCAGTATTTT
cdr3_aa: CASSVGAGETDTQYF

j_call: TRBJ1-4
d_call: NA
clone_size: NA
cdr3_length: 12
v_call: TRBV30
cdr3_nt: TGTGCCTGGAGTGTATTACGGGGGAGACTGTTTTTT
cdr3_aa: CAWSVLRGRLFF

j_call: TRBJ1-1
d_call: NA
clone_size: NA
cdr3_length: 14
v_call: TRBV18
cdr3_nt: TGTGCCAGCTCACCAACAGACCTGAACACTGAAGCTTTCTTT
cdr3_aa: CASSPTDLNTEAFF

j_call: TRBJ2-1
d_call: NA
clone_size: NA
cdr3_length: 21
v_call: TRBV27
cdr3_nt: TGTGCCAGCAGTTTAAGCCCATACCGCGCGACAGGACAGCCAGACTACAATGAGCAGTTCTTC
cdr3_aa: CASSLSPYRATGQPDYNEQFF

j_call: TRBJ1-6
d_call: NA
clone_size: few
cdr3_length: 15
v_call: TRBV27
cdr3_nt: TGTGCCAGCAGTTTGGTTGGACAGTATAATTCACCCCTCCACTTT
cdr3_aa: CASSLVGQYNSPLHF

j_call: TRBJ1-4
d_call: TRBD1
clone_size: NA
cdr3_length: 15
v_call: TRBV30
cdr3_nt: TGTGCCTGGAGTCGGACCGGGACAGGGGGTGAAAAACTGTTTTTT
cdr3_aa: CAWSRTGTGGEKLFF

j_call: TRBJ2-5
d_call: TRBD2
clone_size: NA
cdr3_length: 14
v_call: TRBV19
cdr3_nt: TGTGCCAGTAGCGGACTAGCGGGGGCGGGGACCCAGTACTTC
cdr3_aa: CASSGLAGAGTQYF